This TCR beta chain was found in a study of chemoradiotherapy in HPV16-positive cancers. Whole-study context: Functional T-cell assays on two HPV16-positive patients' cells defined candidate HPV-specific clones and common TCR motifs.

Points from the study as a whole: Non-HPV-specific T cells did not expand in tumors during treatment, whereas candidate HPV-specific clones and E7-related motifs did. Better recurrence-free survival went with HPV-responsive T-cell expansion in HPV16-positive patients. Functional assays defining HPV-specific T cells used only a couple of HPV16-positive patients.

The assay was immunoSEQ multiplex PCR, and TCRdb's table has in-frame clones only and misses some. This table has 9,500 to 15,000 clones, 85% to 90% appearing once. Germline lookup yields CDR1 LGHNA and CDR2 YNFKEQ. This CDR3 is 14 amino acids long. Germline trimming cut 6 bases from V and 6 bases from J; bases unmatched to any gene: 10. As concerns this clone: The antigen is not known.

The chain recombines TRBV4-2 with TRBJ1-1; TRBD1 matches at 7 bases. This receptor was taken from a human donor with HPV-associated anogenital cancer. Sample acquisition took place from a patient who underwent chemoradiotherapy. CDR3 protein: CASSSGTVAAEAFF. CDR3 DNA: TGTGCCAGCAGTTCCGGGACAGTTGCCGCTGAAGCTTTCTTT.